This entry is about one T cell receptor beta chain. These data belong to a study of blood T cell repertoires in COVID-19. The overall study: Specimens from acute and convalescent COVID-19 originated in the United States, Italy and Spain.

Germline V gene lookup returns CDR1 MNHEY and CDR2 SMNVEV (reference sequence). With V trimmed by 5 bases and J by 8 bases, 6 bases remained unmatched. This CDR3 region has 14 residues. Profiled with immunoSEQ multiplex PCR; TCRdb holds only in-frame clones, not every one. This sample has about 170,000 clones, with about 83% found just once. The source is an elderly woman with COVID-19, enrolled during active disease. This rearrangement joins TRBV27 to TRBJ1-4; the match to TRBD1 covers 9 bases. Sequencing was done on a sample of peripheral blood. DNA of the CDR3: TGTGCCAGCAGTCCTACAGGGGGCCAGGAAAAACTGTTTTTT. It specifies CASSPTGGQEKLFF.